This T cell receptor beta chain appears in the sequencing data of a study of beta chain features in type 1 diabetes. At the level of the study: Researchers looked at around 100 million sorted cells across all samples. Study conclusions and caveats: Among all four CD4+ subsets, Type 1 diabetes patients had TCRB CDR3s that were moderately but significantly shorter.

This clone was seen a handful of times. Its antigen is not identified. The CDR3 is made up of 13 amino acids. In germline, CDR1 is SGHDT, CDR2 YYEEEE. V was pared by 7 bases and J by 11 bases, with 7 bases of the junction left unmatched. Isolated RNA was reverse transcribed in full, so expressed TCRB transcripts were sequenced. This table comes from immunoSEQ multiplex PCR, and its TCRdb copy is limited to in-frame clones, with some not included. The sample comprises almost 350,000 clones, roughly 8.8% of which are singletons, and over 0.95% rests with the top ten. This clonotype was obtained from a man aged 25 to 40 with type 1 diabetes. The sample comprised central memory CD4+ T cells from blood. This chain connects TRBV5-6 to TRBJ2-1; 12 bases map to TRBD2. The DNA of the CDR3 is TGTGCCAGCGGTGGACTAGCGGGGTACCAGCAGTTCTTC. Protein sequence: CASGGLAGYQQFF. Variable domain in full (rest from reference TRBV5-6 and TRBJ2-1): DAGVTQSPTHLIKTRGQQVTLRCSPKSGHDTVSWYQQALGQGPQFIFQYYEEEERQRGNFPDRFSGHQFPNYSSELNVNALLLGDSALYLCASGGLAGYQQFFGPGTRLTVL.